This T cell receptor beta chain comes out of a study of control samples from healthy donors and cancer patients. V shed 3 bases and J 2 bases; nucleotides not matched to a gene: 11. Germline lookup yields CDR1 DFQATT and CDR2 SNEGSKA (reference sequence). CDR3 length equals 16 residues. Sequenced by immunoSEQ multiplex PCR; TCRdb stores in-frame clones only, minus some. The table lists 140,000 or so clones, around 94% of them singletons. Material for sequencing was PBMCs. This receptor was obtained from a man between 60 and 75 years old with colorectal cancer. The chain is built from TRBV20-1 and TRBJ2-3, with 7 bases lining up with TRBD1. The CDR3 region is CSASRTGTAFTDTQYF. The CDR3 DNA sequence: TGCAGTGCTAGTCGAACCGGGACAGCCTTCACAGATACGCAGTATTTT.